This is a list of T cell receptor beta chains from one sample in a study of cytomegalovirus exposure and HLA in healthy donors. Method: immunoSEQ multiplex PCR; TCRdb's copy keeps in-frame clones and lacks some. The sample contains 150,000 or so clones, 75% to 90% of which appear only once. Sequencing input: PBMCs. Receptors originate from a man younger than 30 in good health and CMV-seropositive. The CDR3 runs from the conserved cysteine through the conserved F or W. A D gene is named only where the DNA matches it firmly. A row's size may be missing; if present it is once, few, many or a size class.

abundance	v_gene	d_gene	j_gene	CDR3nt	CDR3aa
.	TRBV11-2	TRBD2	TRBJ2-1	TGTGCCAGCAGCCTGAGCGGGAGGGCCGTCTATGAGCAGTTCTTC	CASSLSGRAVYEQFF
.	TRBV5-4	TRBD2	TRBJ2-5	TGTGCCAGCAGCTCCATAGCGGGGGGACAAGAGACCCAGTACTTC	CASSSIAGGQETQYF
.	TRBV7-9	TRBD1	TRBJ1-1	TGTGCCAGCTCACAGGGGGCGCCGGGGAACACTGAAGCTTTCTTT	CASSQGAPGNTEAFF
.	TRBV27	TRBD1	TRBJ1-5	TGTGCCAGCAGTTTAGGGACAGGGGGCAATCAGCCCCAGCATTTT	CASSLGTGGNQPQHF
.	TRBV29-1	TRBD2	TRBJ2-1	TGCAGCGTTGAAGATTGGCGGCCTAGCGGGGTTAACAATGAGCAGTTCTTC	CSVEDWRPSGVNNEQFF
.	TRBV6-1	.	TRBJ2-2	TGTGCCAGCAGTGAAGCATTAGAACTAGTAGTCACCGGGGAGCTGTTTTTT	CASSEALELVVTGELFF
.	TRBV6-5	TRBD1	TRBJ2-7	TGTGCCACCAGACAGGGGGACGAGCAGTACTTC	CATRQGDEQYF
.	TRBV11-3	.	TRBJ1-1	TGTGCCAGCAGCTTAGCGGGGTACACTGAAGCTTTCTTT	CASSLAGYTEAFF
.	TRBV30	.	TRBJ1-5	TGTGCCTGGAGTGTGTCGGGTTATAGCAATCAGCCCCAGCATTTT	CAWSVSGYSNQPQHF
.	TRBV27	.	TRBJ1-2	TGTGCCAGCAGTTTATACGGGGACTATGGCTACACCTTC	CASSLYGDYGYTF
.	TRBV28	TRBD1	TRBJ1-4	TGTGCCAGCAGGAAACCCGGACAGGGCTCCTATGAAAAACTGTTTTTT	CASRKPGQGSYEKLFF
.	TRBV7-8	TRBD1	TRBJ1-6	TGTGCCAGCAGCTTAGCTAAGGGGGCGACTTCACCCCTCCACTTT	CASSLAKGATSPLHF
.	TRBV7-8	.	TRBJ1-2	TGTGCCAGCAGCCAAAAGGCGTCCGGCGGTAATGGCTACACCTTC	CASSQKASGGNGYTF
.	TRBV30	TRBD2	TRBJ2-1	TGTGCCTGGAGTGTATGGAGCGGGGGATACAATGAGCAGTTCTTC	CAWSVWSGGYNEQFF
.	TRBV28	.	TRBJ2-7	TGTGCCAGCAGTTTTCAGTCCTACGAGCAGTACTTC	CASSFQSYEQYF
.	TRBV5-1	TRBD1	TRBJ2-1	TGCGCCTCTCAGACAGGGCCCTCAGGATCCTACAATGAGCAGTTCTTC	CASQTGPSGSYNEQFF
.	TRBV9	TRBD2	TRBJ2-1	TGTGCCAGCAGCGTAGTTTGGGGGACTAGCGGGGTAAATGAGCAGTTCTTC	CASSVVWGTSGVNEQFF
once	TRBV10-3	TRBD2	TRBJ2-1	TGTGCCATCAGTGAGTCCTCCTCGACCGGGACTAGCTACAATGAGCAGTTCTTC	CAISESSSTGTSYNEQFF
.	TRBV7-2	TRBD1	TRBJ1-5	TGTGCCAGCAGCTTTTGGACAGGGGGCGCCGATCAGCCCCAGCATTTT	CASSFWTGGADQPQHF
.	TRBV4-3	TRBD2	TRBJ2-1	TGCGCCAGCAGCCAAGTAAGGGCGGGAGATCAGTTCTTC	CASSQVRAGDQFF
few	TRBV19	.	TRBJ1-2	TGTGCCAGTAGTACCACAGGGAACTATGGCTACACCTTC	CASSTTGNYGYTF
.	TRBV7-2	TRBD2	TRBJ2-3	TGTGCCAGCAGCTTAACCGTCGGGGGGGATACGCAGTATTTT	CASSLTVGGDTQYF
.	TRBV11-1	TRBD1	TRBJ2-2	TGTGCCAGCAGCGCACAGGACAGGGCCTCCGGGGAGCTGTTTTTT	CASSAQDRASGELFF
few	TRBV15	.	TRBJ1-1	TGTGCCACCAGCTACCGGGATACTGAAGCTTTCTTT	CATSYRDTEAFF
.	TRBV4-1	.	TRBJ2-7	TGCGCCAGCAGCCACGGGGGGCGCGACGAGCAGTACTTC	CASSHGGRDEQYF
.	TRBV27	.	TRBJ1-6	TGTGCCAGCAGTTTAGGAGGGACCCGACCCCTCCACTTT	CASSLGGTRPLHF
once	TRBV6-1	.	TRBJ1-5	TGTGCCAGCAGTCCGAGGACAGCCCAGCCCCAGCATTTT	CASSPRTAQPQHF
.	TRBV11-2	.	TRBJ2-6	TGTGCCAGCAGCTTACGTGGCAGCTCTGGGGCCAACGTCCTGACTTTC	CASSLRGSSGANVLTF
.	TRBV2	.	TRBJ1-3	TGTGCCAGCAGTAGGGGCGCCGGAAACACCATATATTTT	CASSRGAGNTIYF
.	TRBV13	TRBD2	TRBJ2-1	TGTGCCAGCAGCCCCGGAACTAGCGGGGTAGGTGAGCAGTTCTTC	CASSPGTSGVGEQFF
.	TRBV7-2	TRBD2	TRBJ2-7	TGTGCCAGCAGCCCCACCGGACTAGCGGGACCCTACGAGCAGTACTTC	CASSPTGLAGPYEQYF
.	TRBV5-1	.	TRBJ2-1	TGCGCCAGCAGCTTGATAAATGAGCAGTTCTTC	CASSLINEQFF
.	TRBV10-3	.	TRBJ2-5	TGTGCCATCAGTGAATCCCCCTTATCCGAGACCCAGTACTTC	CAISESPLSETQYF
.	TRBV19	TRBD2	TRBJ2-2	TGTGCCAGTACCCAAACGGGACTAGTTAGGAACACCGGGGAGCTGTTTTTT	CASTQTGLVRNTGELFF
.	TRBV4-1	.	TRBJ2-1	TGCGCCAGCACCTCGGCTAGCGACAATGAGCAGTTCTTC	CASTSASDNEQFF
.	TRBV7-3	TRBD1	TRBJ2-3	TGTGCCAGCAGCCCCGGACAGGGACTCACAGATACGCAGTATTTT	CASSPGQGLTDTQYF
.	TRBV15	TRBD1	TRBJ1-2	TGTGCCACCAGCAGAGATCTCCCGCAGGGGGCCTATGGCTACACCTTC	CATSRDLPQGAYGYTF
.	TRBV7-3	TRBD2	TRBJ2-1	TGTGCCAGCAGCTTATTACCCCCTAGCGGGGGGGTCATAGGGCATGAGCAGTTCTTC	CASSLLPPSGGVIGHEQFF
.	TRBV5-1	.	TRBJ1-4	TGCGCCAGCAGTCTGGGGGGAGCTAATGAAAAACTGTTTTTT	CASSLGGANEKLFF
.	TRBV30	.	TRBJ1-1	TGTGCCTGGAGTACCCGTCTCGGGGGCACTGAAGCTTTCTTT	CAWSTRLGGTEAFF
few	TRBV6-6	.	TRBJ1-2	TGTGCCAGCAGTTACCCCAGCCAGGCCTATTATGGCTACACCTTC	CASSYPSQAYYGYTF
.	TRBV2	.	TRBJ1-5	TGTGCCAGCAGTAGGACGGAGTTCCGAGGGGGGGTAAAGCCCCAGCATTTT	CASSRTEFRGGVKPQHF
.	TRBV19	.	TRBJ1-3	TGTGCCAGTAGTCTGCCACAGTCTGGAAACACCATATATTTT	CASSLPQSGNTIYF
.	TRBV7-2	TRBD1	TRBJ2-7	TGTGCCAGCAGCTTAGGACAGGGGGCATACGAGCAGTACTTC	CASSLGQGAYEQYF